Listed below are T cell receptor beta chains from one sample, sequenced in a study of blood T cell repertoires in COVID-19. Only in-frame clones appear in the TCRdb table, and some are missing; sequencing was by immunoSEQ multiplex PCR. The repertoire holds around 46,000 clones, approximately 90% seen once, with about 5% in the top ten. The sample comprised peripheral blood. Receptors were obtained from a man aged 40-49 years with active COVID-19. The CDR3 runs from the conserved cysteine through the conserved F or W. D genes are given only for firm matches. Clone size appears in some rows only: once, few, many, or a class for an expanded clone.

TRBJ2-1 NA NA TRBV29-1 CSVVSGNEQFF TGCAGCGTTGTCTCCGGGAATGAGCAGTTCTTC
TRBJ1-3 TRBD1 NA TRBV28 CASSLFRTGAGNTIYF TGTGCCAGCAGTTTATTCAGGACAGGGGCTGGAAACACCATATATTTT
TRBJ2-3 TRBD1 NA TRBV5-4 CASSSGTGGIEDTQYF TGTGCCAGCAGCTCGGGGACAGGGGGTATTGAAGATACGCAGTATTTT
TRBJ1-1 NA few TRBV7-8 CASSLARGALTEAFF TGTGCCAGCAGCTTAGCTCGGGGGGCGCTGACTGAAGCTTTCTTT
TRBJ2-2 TRBD2 NA TRBV28 CASCGSGRSGELFF TGTGCCAGCTGCGGTAGCGGGAGGAGCGGGGAGCTGTTTTTT
TRBJ1-2 TRBD1 NA TRBV6-2/TRBV6-3 CASSYRGTGLYGYTF TGTGCCAGCAGTTACAGGGGGACAGGGCTTTATGGCTACACCTTC
TRBJ2-7 TRBD1 NA TRBV20-1 CSASSWRDREAEQYF TGCAGTGCTAGTTCATGGAGGGACAGGGAGGCCGAGCAGTACTTC
TRBJ1-6 TRBD1 NA TRBV7-2 CASSLSPDRGLPLHF TGTGCCAGCAGCTTATCTCCGGACAGGGGCTTACCCCTCCACTTT
TRBJ1-4 TRBD1 NA TRBV6-2/TRBV6-3 CASSYLDRLANEKLFF TGTGCCAGCAGTTACTTGGACAGGCTGGCTAATGAAAAACTGTTTTTT
TRBJ2-3 TRBD2 NA TRBV2 CASSELAGGADTQYF TGTGCCAGCAGTGAGCTAGCGGGTGGGGCAGATACGCAGTATTTT
TRBJ2-6 NA NA TRBV6-5 CASSLSGANVLTF TGTGCCAGCAGCCTCTCTGGGGCCAACGTCCTGACTTTC
TRBJ2-1 NA NA TRBV24-1 CATSDLLGAAYNEQFF TGTGCCACCAGTGATTTGTTGGGGGCGGCCTACAATGAGCAGTTCTTC
TRBJ1-2 NA NA TRBV7-8 CASSLGVAGNYGYTF TGTGCCAGCAGCTTAGGGGTAGCCGGAAACTATGGCTACACCTTC
TRBJ2-1 TRBD1 once TRBV4-1 CASSQASTGSYNEQFF TGCGCCAGCAGCCAAGCCTCGACAGGGTCCTACAATGAGCAGTTCTTC
TRBJ1-2 NA NA TRBV7-9 CASSGRDGVGGYTF TGTGCCAGCAGCGGGCGGGACGGTGTAGGCGGCTACACCTTC
TRBJ2-3 TRBD1 few TRBV5-1 CASSIGTGGTDTQYF TGCGCCAGCTCAATAGGGACAGGAGGCACAGATACGCAGTATTTT
TRBJ1-2 NA NA TRBV28 CASSFYRVSHGYTF TGTGCCAGCAGTTTTTACAGGGTATCACATGGCTACACCTTC
TRBJ2-5 NA once TRBV3-1/TRBV3-2 CASSPWVANTRGETQYF TGTGCCAGCTCCCCGTGGGTAGCGAATACGCGAGGAGAGACCCAGTACTTC
TRBJ1-3 TRBD1 NA TRBV6-5 CASSYSGQPGNTIYF TGTGCCAGCAGTTACTCGGGACAGCCTGGAAACACCATATATTTT
TRBJ1-5 NA NA TRBV28 CASSFSYQPQHF TGTGCCAGCAGTTTTTCGTATCAGCCCCAGCATTTT
TRBJ1-6 NA NA TRBV10-2 CASSESRVRVPKGPLHF TGCGCCAGCAGTGAGTCGAGGGTCCGGGTCCCTAAAGGGCCCCTCCACTTT
TRBJ2-1 NA once TRBV11-2 CASSLVRLTSSYNEQFF TGTGCCAGCAGCTTAGTTAGACTAACGAGCTCCTACAATGAGCAGTTCTTC
TRBJ2-1 NA NA TRBV24-1 CATSGRGGRSSYNEQFF TGTGCCACCAGTGGCAGGGGTGGCAGGAGCTCCTACAATGAGCAGTTCTTC
TRBJ2-7 NA NA TRBV28 CASSPPRGARYEQYF TGTGCCAGCAGTCCCCCCCGGGGGGCGCGATACGAGCAGTACTTC
TRBJ2-2 NA NA TRBV6-2/TRBV6-3 CASSRQSTGELFF TGTGCCAGCAGTAGACAGTCCACCGGGGAGCTGTTTTTT
TRBJ2-7 TRBD2 NA TRBV9 CASSVGASGYEQYF TGTGCCAGCAGCGTAGGGGCTAGCGGCTACGAGCAGTACTTC
TRBJ2-7 TRBD2 NA TRBV5-1 CASSPRTSGSEQYF TGCGCCAGCAGCCCACGGACTAGCGGGAGCGAGCAGTACTTC